This TCR beta chain appears in the sequencing data of a study of beta chain features in type 1 diabetes. Points from the study as a whole: For Type 1 diabetes patients, all four CD4+ subsets carried TCRB CDR3s that were moderately but significantly shorter.

This clone came up a few times. What it binds is unknown. Every isolated RNA sample was fully reverse transcribed, so sequencing captured expressed TCRB transcripts. TCRdb's copy holds only in-frame clones and misses some; the assay was immunoSEQ multiplex PCR. The table lists approximately 270,000 clones, around an eighth of them singletons. The V gene's germline CDR1 is GTSNPN and CDR2 SVGIG (reference sequence). V lost 1 base and J lost 4, with 11 bases in between. The CDR3 is 13 amino acids. The source material was naive CD4+ T cells from blood. This clonotype originated in a man aged 25 to 40 with type 1 diabetes. The chain employs TRBV30 and TRBJ2-7, with D possibly being TRBD2 (5 bases). The CDR3 loop is CAWSAPPGYEQYF. The CDR3 DNA reads TGTGCCTGGAGTGCCCCACCGGGGTACGAGCAGTACTTC.